This TCR beta chain derives from a study of read filtering for tumor transcriptome and immune sequencing. This clonotype was seen repeatedly, ten times or more. The library was built from 400 to 500 ng RNA with molecular barcoded adaptors for alpha/delta and beta/gamma chains. TCRdb ran MiXCR on the reads and lists one entry per CDR3 protein. The sample lists around 38,000 distinct CDR3 sequences, roughly 15% seen once, with 25% to 30% in the top ten. This CDR3 spans 13 amino acids. The V gene's germline CDR1 is SQVTM and CDR2 ANQGSEA. V was cut by 7 bases and J by 5 bases, with 15 bases left in between.

Sequencing was carried out using a population of CD138-negative cells sorted from bone marrow. The TCR sequence derives from a donor at least 40 years old with multiple myeloma. The genes are TRBV29-1 and TRBJ2-1; D may correspond to TRBD1 or TRBD2 (5 bases each). In DNA form, the CDR3 reads TGCAGCGCCCTTCGGGGCTTTGACAATGAGCAGTTCTTC. It codes for CSALRGFDNEQFF.